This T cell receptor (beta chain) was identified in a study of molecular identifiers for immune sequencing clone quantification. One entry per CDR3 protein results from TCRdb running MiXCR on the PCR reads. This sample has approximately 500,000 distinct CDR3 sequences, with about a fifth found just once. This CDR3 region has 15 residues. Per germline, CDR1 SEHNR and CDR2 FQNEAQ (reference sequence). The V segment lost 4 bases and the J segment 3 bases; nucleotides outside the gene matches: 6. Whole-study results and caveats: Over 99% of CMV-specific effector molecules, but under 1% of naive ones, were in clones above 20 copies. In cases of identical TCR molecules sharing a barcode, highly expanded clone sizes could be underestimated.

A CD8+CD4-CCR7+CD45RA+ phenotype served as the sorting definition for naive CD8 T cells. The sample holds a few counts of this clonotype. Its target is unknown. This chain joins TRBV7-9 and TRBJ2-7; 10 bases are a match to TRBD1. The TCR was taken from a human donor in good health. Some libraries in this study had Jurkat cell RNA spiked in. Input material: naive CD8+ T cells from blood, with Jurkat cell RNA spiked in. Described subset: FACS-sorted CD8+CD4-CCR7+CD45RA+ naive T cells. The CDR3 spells CASSSRDRGFYEQYF. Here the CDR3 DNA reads TGTGCCAGCAGCTCGCGGGACAGGGGTTTCTACGAGCAGTACTTC.